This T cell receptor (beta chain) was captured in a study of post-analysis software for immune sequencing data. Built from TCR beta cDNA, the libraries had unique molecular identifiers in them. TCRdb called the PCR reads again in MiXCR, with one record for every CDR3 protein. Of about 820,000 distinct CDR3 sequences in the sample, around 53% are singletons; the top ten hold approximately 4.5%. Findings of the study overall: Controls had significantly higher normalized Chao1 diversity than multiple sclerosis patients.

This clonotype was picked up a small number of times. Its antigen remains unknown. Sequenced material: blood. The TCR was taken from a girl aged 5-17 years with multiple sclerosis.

CDR3 sequence: CASSRGTSGNTDTQYF. As DNA, the CDR3 is TGTGCCAGCAGCCGAGGGACTAGCGGAAACACAGATACGCAGTATTTT. J is TRBJ2-3 and V is TRBV3-1; 11 bases fit TRBD2. Germline loops: CDR1 LGHDT, CDR2 YNNKEL (reference sequence). This CDR3 spans 16 amino acids. V was clipped by 4 bases and J by 2 bases; unmatched bases: 5.